Each of the 15 T cell receptor beta chains below was sequenced from the same sample in a study of shared clonotypes between healthy human individuals. This table comes from immunoSEQ multiplex PCR, and its TCRdb copy is limited to in-frame clones, with some not included. The table lists some 630,000 clones, around 96% of them singletons. CD45RO negativity and positive selection for CCR7 defined naive CD8 cells, a population that excluded terminally differentiated effector memory CD45RA+ cells. Sample: naive CD8+ T cells sorted from blood. Source of these receptors: a woman in her twenties or thirties in good health.

The rearrangement links TRBV19 to TRBJ2-7; perhaps TRBD1 as D (5 bases). With 3 bases removed from V and 2 bases from J, the gap between germline ends came to 11 bases. This CDR3 has 14 residues. Germline CDR1 reads LNHDA; CDR2 reads SQIVND (reference sequence). CDR3 loop: CASSISRDTYEQYF. The CDR3 nucleotides are TGTGCCAGTAGTATTTCCAGGGATACCTACGAGCAGTACTTC.

The chain uses TRBV10-2 and TRBJ2-7, with 10 nucleotides matching TRBD1. The V gene end was trimmed by 8 bases and the J gene end by 7 bases; junction bases not matched to a gene: 5. The V gene's germline CDR1 is WSHSY and CDR2 SAAADI. CDR3 length: 12 amino acids. CDR3 amino acids: CASLGTGEEQYF. The CDR3 nucleotides are TGCGCCAGCCTTGGGACAGGGGAAGAGCAGTACTTC.

This clone was counted once. The V gene is TRBV11-3, the J gene TRBJ2-1, with 8 bases that match TRBD2. Germline CDR1 is SGHNT and CDR2 is YENEEA. The CDR3 runs 15 residues. V lost 5 bases, J lost 4 bases, and 7 bases stayed unmatched. The CDR3 protein is CASSRSGSSYNEQFF. The CDR3 DNA reads TGTGCCAGCAGCAGAAGCGGGAGTAGTTACAATGAGCAGTTCTTC.

The rearrangement uses TRBV14 and TRBJ2-7, with unresolved D. Trimming left V 0 bases short and J 6 bases short, with 9 bases between. The CDR3 contains 13 residues. The germline CDR1 and CDR2 sequences are SGHDN and FVKESK. The CDR3 spells CASSQDLLGEQYF. CDR3 nucleotide sequence: TGTGCCAGCAGCCAAGATCTTCTCGGCGAGCAGTACTTC.

The chain recombines TRBV7-2 with TRBJ2-7; TRBD2 aligns across 11 bases. The CDR3 consists of 15 residues. The junction had 6 bases not matched to a gene; V was cut back by 6 bases and J by 2 bases. Germline-derived CDR1 and CDR2 are SGHTA and FQGNSA. The chain's CDR3 is CASSQPGLAAYEQYF. As DNA, the CDR3 is TGTGCCAGCAGTCAACCGGGACTAGCGGCCTACGAGCAGTACTTC.

The chain joins TRBV5-1 to TRBJ2-1; 12 bases agree with TRBD2. After removal of 3 bases from V and 7 bases from J, the junction contained 8 bases not matched to a gene. Germline CDR1 reads SGHRS; CDR2 reads YFSETQ. The CDR3 covers 16 residues. The CDR3 nucleotides are TGCGCCAGCAGCTCCTGGACTAGCGGGAAGAGGAATGAGCAGTTCTTC. Encoded protein: CASSSWTSGKRNEQFF.

The V gene is TRBV14, the J gene TRBJ2-1; 10 bases map to TRBD2. The CDR3 covers 19 residues. CDR1 is SGHDN, CDR2 FVKESK, per germline. Germline trimming cut 3 bases from V and 0 bases from J; bases unmatched to any gene: 11. CDR3 sequence reads: CASSHRLAGWRSSYNEQFF. CDR3 nucleotides: TGTGCCAGCAGCCATCGACTAGCGGGTTGGCGGAGCTCCTACAATGAGCAGTTCTTC.

The chain couples TRBV9 to TRBJ2-7; perhaps D is TRBD1 or TRBD2 (5 bases each). The V gene lost 4 bases and the J gene lost 2 bases, with 13 bases spanning the gap. The germline CDR1 and CDR2 sequences are SGDLS and YYNGEE. The CDR3 loop spans 14 amino acids. This CDR3 reads CASSLGTDTYEQYF. The CDR3 DNA follows: TGTGCCAGCAGCCTGGGGACGGACACCTACGAGCAGTACTTC.

The CDR3: CASSQGLGFSYEQYF. CDR3 bases: TGTGCCAGCAGCCAAGGGTTGGGGTTCTCCTACGAGCAGTACTTC. This chain uses TRBV14 with TRBJ2-7; no firm D call. This CDR3 comprises 15 residues. CDR1 SGHDN and CDR2 FVKESK come from the germline V gene. V lost 1 base, J lost 0 bases, and 10 bases lay in between.

V gene TRBV5-1 combines with J gene TRBJ1-4; D unclear. V was cut by 4 bases and J by 0 bases, with 13 bases left in between. CDR3 length: 16 residues. Germline CDR1 and CDR2: SGHRS and YFSETQ. CDR3: CASSLSSYATNEKLFF. The CDR3 nucleotides are TGCGCCAGCAGCCTAAGTAGCTATGCAACTAATGAAAAACTGTTTTTT.

J is TRBJ2-1 and V is TRBV25-1, with D perhaps TRBD2 (6 bases). The CDR3 is 11 residues long. The V gene lost 3 bases and the J gene lost 12 bases, with 9 bases spanning the gap. Germline V gene sequence: CDR1 MGHDK, CDR2 SYGVNS. CDR3 loop: CASSEGTWQFF. The CDR3 DNA follows: TGTGCCAGCAGTGAGGGGACTTGGCAGTTCTTC.

V is TRBV4-1 and J is TRBJ2-1, with 11 nucleotides matching TRBD2. V lost 0 bases, J lost 7 bases, and 11 bases stayed unmatched. Per germline, CDR1 MGHRA and CDR2 YSYEKL. This CDR3 is 18 amino acids long. CDR3 protein: CASSQESSGRNPTNEQFF. The CDR3 region has the DNA TGCGCCAGCAGCCAAGAATCTAGCGGGAGGAACCCTACAAATGAGCAGTTCTTC.

The rearrangement uses TRBV11-2 and TRBJ1-1, with D possibly being TRBD1 (6 bases). The CDR3 is made up of 12 amino acids. Trimming removed 4 bases from V and 5 bases from J, with 8 bases in between. CDR1 and CDR2 from the germline V gene are SGHAT and FQNNGV. CDR3 nucleotide sequence: TGTGCCAGCAGCTCGCAGGGGACTGAAGCTTTCTTT. As protein: CASSSQGTEAFF.

The chain joins TRBV14 to TRBJ1-1, with TRBD1 as a possible D gene (5 bases). The CDR3 runs to 16 residues. CDR1 and CDR2 (germline): SGHDN, FVKESK. V was pared by 5 bases and J by 4 bases, with 20 bases between. CDR3 loop: CASSRDRRPKGTEAFF. The CDR3 nucleotides are TGTGCCAGCAGCAGGGACCGCCGACCTAAAGGCACTGAAGCTTTCTTT.

The chain couples TRBV11-1 to TRBJ2-5; a possible D gene is TRBD1 (5 bases). Trimming left V 5 bases short and J 3 bases short, with 19 bases between. CDR3 length: 16 amino acids. In germline, CDR1 is SGHAT, CDR2 FQDESV (reference sequence). The CDR3 reads CASSRVPWGGEETQYF. In DNA form, the CDR3 reads TGTGCCAGCAGCCGTGTGCCTTGGGGCGGAGAAGAGACCCAGTACTTC.